This TCR beta chain was captured in a study of post-analysis software for immune sequencing data. Each TCR beta cDNA library carried unique molecular identifiers. From about 0.98 to 11 million T cells, roughly 0.5 million cDNA molecules were obtained. MiXCR, run by TCRdb on the PCR reads, gives a single entry per CDR3 protein. The sample holds hundreds of thousands of distinct CDR3 sequences, 25% to 30% seen once. A note on this clonotype: What it recognizes is unknown.

Study findings and constraints: Same-batch preparations were strongly co-clustered by F measure.

This sequence originates from a girl aged 5-17 years with multiple sclerosis. The sample was blood.

The CDR3 sequence is CASSYRDGTYEQYF. Written as DNA, the CDR3 is TGTGCCAGCAGCTACCGGGACGGGACCTACGAGCAGTACTTC. The rearrangement joins TRBV7-2 to TRBJ2-7; D may correspond to TRBD1 or TRBD2 (5 bases each). V was clipped by 4 bases and J by 2 bases, with 12 bases between them. The germline CDR1 and CDR2 sequences are SGHTA and FQGNSA. The CDR3 extends over 14 amino acids.